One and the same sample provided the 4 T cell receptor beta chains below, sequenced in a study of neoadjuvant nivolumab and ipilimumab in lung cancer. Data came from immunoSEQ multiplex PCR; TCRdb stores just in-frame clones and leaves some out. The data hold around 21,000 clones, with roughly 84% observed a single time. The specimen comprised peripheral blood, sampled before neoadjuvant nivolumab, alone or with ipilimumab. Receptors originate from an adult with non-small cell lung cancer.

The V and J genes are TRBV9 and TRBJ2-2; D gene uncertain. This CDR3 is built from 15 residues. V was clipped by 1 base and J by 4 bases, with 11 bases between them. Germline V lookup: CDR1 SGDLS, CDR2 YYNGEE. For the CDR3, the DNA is TGTGCCAGCAGCGTATCAGCAACCGGCACCGGGGAGCTGTTTTTT. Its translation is CASSVSATGTGELFF.

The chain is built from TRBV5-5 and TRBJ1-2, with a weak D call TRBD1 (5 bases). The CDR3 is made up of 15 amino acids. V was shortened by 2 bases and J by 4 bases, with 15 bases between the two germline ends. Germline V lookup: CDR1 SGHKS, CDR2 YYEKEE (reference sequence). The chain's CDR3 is CASSLGASTRYGYTF. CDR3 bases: TGTGCCAGCAGCTTAGGGGCCAGTACCCGCTATGGCTACACCTTC.

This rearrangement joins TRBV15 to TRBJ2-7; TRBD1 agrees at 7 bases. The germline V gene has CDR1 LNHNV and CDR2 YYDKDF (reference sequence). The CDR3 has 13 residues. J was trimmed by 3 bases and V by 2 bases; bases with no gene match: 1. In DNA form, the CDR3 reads TGTGCCACCAGCAGACGACAGGGCTACGAGCAGTACTTC. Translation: CATSRRQGYEQYF. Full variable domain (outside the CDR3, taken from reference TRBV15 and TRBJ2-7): DAMVIQNPRYQVTQFGKPVTLSCSQTLNHNVMYWYQQKSSQAPKLLFHYYDKDFNNEADTPDNFQSRRPNTSFCFLDIRSPGLGDTAMYLCATSRRQGYEQYFGPGTRLTVT.

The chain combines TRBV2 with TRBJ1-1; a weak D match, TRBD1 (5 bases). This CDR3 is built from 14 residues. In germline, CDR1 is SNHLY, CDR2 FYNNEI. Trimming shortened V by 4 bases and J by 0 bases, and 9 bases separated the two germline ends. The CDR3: CASSGPGMNTEAFF. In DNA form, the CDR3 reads TGTGCCAGCAGTGGGCCAGGGATGAACACTGAAGCTTTCTTT. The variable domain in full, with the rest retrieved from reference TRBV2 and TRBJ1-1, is EPEVTQTPSHQVTQMGQEVILRCVPISNHLYFYWYRQILGQKVEFLVSFYNNEISEKSEIFDDQFSVERPDGSNFTLKIRSTKLEDSAMYFCASSGPGMNTEAFFGQGTRLTVV.